These 25 T cell receptor beta chains were sequenced from one sample in a study of blood T cells in healthy people across ages. Primers used in a second PCR of about 6 to 11 cycles were a sample-barcoded 5' primer and a J-beta primer mix. TCRdb redid the calling of the 5' RACE reads with MiXCR, one entry per CDR3 protein. This repertoire shows about 630,000 distinct CDR3 sequences, 20% to 25% found once; its top ten account for approximately 3.7%. Material: blood. These receptors were collected from a man in his 70s in good health.

The chain combines TRBV6-5 with TRBJ1-6; no clear D. Germline V gene sequence: CDR1 MNHEY, CDR2 SVGAGI. With 6 bases removed from V and 0 bases from J, the gap between germline ends came to 6 bases. This CDR3 has 14 amino acids. The DNA of the CDR3 is TGTGCCAGCAGAGTAGGCTCCTATAATTCACCCCTCCACTTT. Its translation is CASRVGSYNSPLHF.

This sequence joins TRBV7-3 and TRBJ2-3; D uncertain. CDR1 is SGHTA and CDR2 is FQGTGA in the germline V gene. The ends were cut back, 5 bases at V and 3 bases at J, with 15 bases in the middle. The CDR3 runs 15 residues. The CDR3, as DNA: TGTGCCAGCAGCCTAAACCCTAGTTGGACAGATACGCAGTATTTT. Amino acids: CASSLNPSWTDTQYF.

This chain uses TRBV4-3 with TRBJ2-5, with 8 bases aligning to TRBD2. The germline CDR1 and CDR2 sequences are LGHNA and YSLEER. J lost 6 bases, V lost 4 bases, and 7 bases had no gene match. This CDR3 region has 14 residues. This CDR3 is CASSLTAGAQTQYF. The CDR3 nucleotides read TGCGCCAGCAGCCTTACAGCGGGAGCACAGACCCAGTACTTC.

This clonotype showed up many times. This chain connects TRBV29-1 to TRBJ1-2; D is uncertain. Germline V CDR1 and CDR2: SQVTM, ANQGSEA. The V gene lost 7 bases and the J gene lost 8 bases, with 20 bases spanning the gap. This CDR3 comprises 13 residues. The CDR3 DNA is TGCAGCGCCCTCCGTCTAGAAGGGCAGGGCTACACCTTC. Its protein is CSALRLEGQGYTF.

This clonotype was picked up a small number of times. The genes are TRBV5-1 and TRBJ2-1, with D uncertain. TRBJ2-5 explains the end of the DNA better; the J call may be wrong. Germline V gene sequence: CDR1 SGHRS, CDR2 YFSETQ. CDR3 size: 16 residues. CDR3 DNA sequence: TGCGCCAGCAGCTTGAATGCAGGAGATTCCCTAGAGACCCAGTACTTC. This codes for CASSLNAGDSLETQYF.

This clonotype has more than one count but fewer than ten. DNA of the CDR3: TGTGCCAGCAGACAGGGATATGAAAAACTGTTTTTT. This translates into CASRQGYEKLFF. This chain connects TRBV7-2 to TRBJ1-4; possible D gene TRBD1, 6 bases. Germline CDR1 SGHTA, CDR2 FQGNSA. This CDR3 region has 12 residues. V was cut by 6 bases and J by 6 bases, with 8 bases left in between.

This clonotype was observed a few times. This CDR3 fails to terminate in the conserved phenylalanine or tryptophan, so it likely reflects a read error. The chain combines TRBV7-9 with TRBJ1-1; D might be TRBD1 (5 bases). V lost 5 bases to trimming and J lost 4 bases, with 14 bases between them. Germline V lookup: CDR1 SEHNR, CDR2 FQNEAQ (reference sequence). The CDR3 runs to 14 residues. In DNA form, the CDR3 reads TGTGCCAGCAGCAGAGAAGGGGTAGTCACTGAAGCTTTCCTT. Translating it yields CASSREGVVTEAFL.

The chain carries TRBV10-3 and TRBJ2-3; 12 nucleotides align to TRBD2. CDR3 length: 16 amino acids. V lost 7 bases and J lost 0; bases outside the gene matches: 5. Germline loops: CDR1 ENHRY, CDR2 SYGVKD. CDR3 in DNA: TGTGCCATCACCACGGGACTAGCGGGCAGCACAGATACGCAGTATTTT. This gives the protein CAITTGLAGSTDTQYF.

The rearrangement joins TRBV7-8 to TRBJ2-3; possibly TRBD2 for D (7 bases). The germline V and J ends were trimmed by 4 bases and 0 bases, with 14 bases remaining between them. The CDR3 has 16 residues. CDR1 is SGHVS and CDR2 is FQNEAQ in the germline V gene. Here the CDR3 reads CASSSLADSSTDTQYF. In DNA form, the CDR3 reads TGTGCCAGCAGCTCCCTAGCGGACAGTAGCACAGATACGCAGTATTTT.

This clonotype was seen many times. The chain carries TRBV28 and TRBJ2-5; 10 nucleotides align to TRBD1. The CDR3 consists of 13 residues. Germline V gene sequence: CDR1 MDHEN, CDR2 SYDVKM. The ends lost 9 bases at V and 4 bases at J; junction bases unmatched: 5. CDR3 amino acids: CASGQGGSETQYF. The DNA of the CDR3 is TGTGCCAGTGGACAGGGGGGATCAGAGACCCAGTACTTC. Drawing the rest from reference TRBV28 and TRBJ2-5, the complete variable domain is DVKVTQSSRYLVKRTGEKVFLECVQDMDHENMFWYRQDPGLGLRLIYFSYDVKMKEKGDIPEGYSVSREKKERFSLILESASTNQTSMYLCASGQGGSETQYFGPGTRLLVL.

This chain connects TRBV3-1 to TRBJ2-1; D may be TRBD1 (6 bases). Trimming left V 1 base short and J 8 bases short, with 24 bases between. The CDR3 has 18 residues. Germline V gene sequence: CDR1 LGHDT, CDR2 YNNKEL (reference sequence). This chain's CDR3 is CASSQGRQGLRRWYEQFF. The CDR3 DNA sequence: TGTGCCAGCAGCCAAGGACGGCAGGGGCTAAGAAGGTGGTATGAGCAGTTCTTC.

This clonotype was seen only a few times. The chain recombines TRBV6-1 with TRBJ2-7; possible D gene TRBD1, 7 bases. Trimming shortened V by 6 bases and J by 5 bases, and 23 bases separated the two germline ends. Germline CDR1 and CDR2: MNHNS and SASEGT. This CDR3 has 16 amino acids. CDR3: CASRGGYWTGRDEQYF. CDR3 bases: TGTGCCAGCAGAGGAGGGTACTGGACAGGACGAGACGAGCAGTACTTC.

The chain recombines TRBV18 with TRBJ2-3, with a weak D call TRBD1 (5 bases). The V end was cut by 6 bases, the J end by 1 base, with 11 bases between. Germline loops: CDR1 KGHSH, CDR2 LQKENI. This CDR3 has 14 residues. The CDR3 DNA reads as TGTGCCAGCTCCTCTTCGACAGGCACAGATACGCAGTATTTT. Amino acid sequence: CASSSSTGTDTQYF.

The table lists this clonotype with a few counts. This chain uses TRBV28 with TRBJ1-1, with TRBD1 matching 7 bases. The junction had 7 bases not matched to a gene; V was cut back by 6 bases and J by 3 bases. The length of the CDR3 is 14 residues. Germline V gene lookup returns CDR1 MDHEN and CDR2 SYDVKM. CDR3 sequence (DNA): TGTGCCAGCAGCCGAGGGGGCGCAGACACTGAAGCTTTCTTT. This gives the protein CASSRGGADTEAFF.

DNA for the CDR3: TGTGCCAGTAGTAGTTTAGGGACGGACGGGAATGAGCAGTTCTTC. Its protein product is CASSSLGTDGNEQFF. This rearrangement joins TRBV19 to TRBJ2-1; D is possibly TRBD1 or TRBD2 (5 bases each). Per the germline V gene, CDR1 is LNHDA and CDR2 is SQIVND (reference sequence). Trimming took off 4 bases at V and 7 bases at J, with 17 bases between the two ends. The CDR3 has 15 residues.

About this clonotype: Just one base apart from a much larger clone, this may be a read error. This rearrangement joins TRBV9 to TRBJ2-5, with D perhaps matching TRBD1 or TRBD2 (5 bases each). Germline V lookup: CDR1 SGDLS, CDR2 YYNGEE. CDR3 length: 13 residues. The CDR3, as DNA: TGTGCCAGCACCTCGGGGCCAAGGGAGACCCGGTACTTC. Translated, it gives CASTSGPRETRYF.

V gene TRBV5-1 combines with J gene TRBJ2-1; TRBD2 aligns across 16 bases. J was trimmed by 9 bases and V by 4 bases; bases with no gene match: 7. The CDR3 totals 16 residues. Per germline, CDR1 SGHRS and CDR2 YFSETQ. The CDR3 here is CASSPGTSGGDGEQFF. In DNA form, the CDR3 reads TGCGCCAGCAGCCCAGGGACTAGCGGGGGGGATGGTGAGCAGTTCTTC.

This chain joins TRBV3-1 and TRBJ1-1; no clear D gene. Germline V gene lookup returns CDR1 LGHDT and CDR2 YNNKEL (reference sequence). Trimming removed 1 base from V and 1 base from J, with 7 bases in between. This CDR3 region has 14 residues. The CDR3 loop is CASSQALGNTEAFF. CDR3 nucleotides: TGTGCCAGCAGCCAAGCCCTAGGGAACACTGAAGCTTTCTTT.

This clonotype was counted a few times. The chain is built from TRBV3-1 and TRBJ2-7, with 9 nucleotides matching TRBD1. Germline V CDR1 and CDR2: LGHDT, YNNKEL (reference sequence). The J segment lost 1 base and the V segment lost 8 bases, leaving 9 bases of the junction unmatched. The CDR3 has 15 residues. The CDR3 here is CASAKQGATSYEQYF. CDR3 nucleotides: TGTGCCAGCGCCAAACAGGGGGCGACTTCCTACGAGCAGTACTTC.

This clonotype occurred a few times. Sequence at one end of the junction differs from germline and may be a read error. The chain employs TRBV7-9 and TRBJ2-3, with 7 bases aligning to TRBD1. Germline CDR1 SEHNR, CDR2 FQNEAQ (reference sequence). The CDR3 loop spans 14 amino acids. The CDR3 here is CASSYDRDTDTQCF. The DNA for the CDR3 is TGTGCCAGCAGCTACGACAGGGACACAGATACGCAGTGTTTT.

V is TRBV5-1 and J is TRBJ2-7; 7 bases fit TRBD1. Germline V lookup: CDR1 SGHRS, CDR2 YFSETQ. The CDR3 loop spans 14 amino acids. V lost 7 bases to trimming and J lost 3 bases; unmatched junction nucleotides: 10. The CDR3 DNA reads as TGCGCCAGCCGACAGGGTAATACCGACTACGAGCAGTACTTC. Translation gives CASRQGNTDYEQYF.

This clonotype turned up a few times. The chain uses TRBV25-1 and TRBJ2-1, with 9 bases matching TRBD2. The CDR3 has 14 amino acids. The V and J ends lost 7 bases and 9 bases, in that order; junction bases with no gene match: 10. The germline V gene encodes CDR1 MGHDK and CDR2 SYGVNS. The CDR3 loop is CASKVREGWSEQFF. CDR3 sequence (DNA): TGTGCCAGCAAGGTGCGGGAGGGGTGGAGTGAGCAGTTCTTC. Full variable domain (rest looked up from reference TRBV25-1 and TRBJ2-1): EADIYQTPRYLVIGTGKKITLECSQTMGHDKMYWYQQDPGMELHLIHYSYGVNSTEKGDLSSESTVSRIRTEHFPLTLESARPSHTSQYLCASKVREGWSEQFFGPGTRLTVL.

This clonotype was detected many times. The chain recombines TRBV9 with TRBJ2-1; D not certain. This CDR3 spans 12 amino acids. V gave up 3 bases and J gave up 15 bases, with 16 bases separating them. Germline assignment: CDR1 SGDLS and CDR2 YYNGEE. CDR3 protein: CASSGGSPEMFF. The CDR3 DNA sequence: TGTGCCAGCAGCGGGGGTAGTCCCGAAATGTTCTTC.

The chain links TRBV11-1 to TRBJ2-2, with 9 nucleotides matching TRBD2. V shed 5 bases, J shed 1 base, and the junction held 5 bases outside the gene matches. Germline V gene data show CDR1 as SGHAT and CDR2 as FQDESV (reference sequence). This CDR3 contains 16 residues. CDR3: CASSVELAGNTGELFF. The CDR3 DNA reads TGTGCCAGCAGCGTAGAACTAGCGGGGAACACCGGGGAGCTGTTTTTT. The variable domain in full, with the rest retrieved from reference TRBV11-1 and TRBJ2-2, is EAEVAQSPRYKITEKSQAVAFWCDPISGHATLYWYRQILGQGPELLVQFQDESVVDDSQLPKDRFSAERLKGVDSTLKIQPAELGDSAMYLCASSVELAGNTGELFFGEGSRLTVL.

The CDR3 reads CASSSGAGGINEQFF. The CDR3 nucleotides read TGTGCCAGCAGTTCCGGGGCAGGGGGCATTAATGAGCAGTTCTTC. The J gene is TRBJ2-1, the V gene TRBV6-2 or TRBV6-3; 8 nucleotides align to TRBD1. J gave up 7 bases and V 4 bases, and 9 bases lay outside the gene matches. From germline, CDR1 is MNHEY and CDR2 SVGEGT. The CDR3 runs to 15 residues.